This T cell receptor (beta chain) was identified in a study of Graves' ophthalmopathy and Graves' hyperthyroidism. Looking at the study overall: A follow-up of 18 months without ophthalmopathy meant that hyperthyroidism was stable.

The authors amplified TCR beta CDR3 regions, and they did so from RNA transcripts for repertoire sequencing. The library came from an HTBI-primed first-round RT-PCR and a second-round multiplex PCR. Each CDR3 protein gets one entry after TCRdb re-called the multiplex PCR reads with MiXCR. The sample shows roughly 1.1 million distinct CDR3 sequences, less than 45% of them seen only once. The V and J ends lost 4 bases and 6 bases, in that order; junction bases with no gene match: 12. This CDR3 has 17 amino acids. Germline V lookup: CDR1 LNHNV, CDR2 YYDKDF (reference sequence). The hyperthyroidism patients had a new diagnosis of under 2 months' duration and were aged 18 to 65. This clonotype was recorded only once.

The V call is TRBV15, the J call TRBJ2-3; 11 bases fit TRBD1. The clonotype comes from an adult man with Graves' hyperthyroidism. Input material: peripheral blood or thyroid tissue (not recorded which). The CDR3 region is CATSNQRGQGASDTQYF. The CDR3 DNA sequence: TGTGCCACCAGCAATCAAAGAGGACAGGGGGCTTCTGATACGCAGTATTTT.